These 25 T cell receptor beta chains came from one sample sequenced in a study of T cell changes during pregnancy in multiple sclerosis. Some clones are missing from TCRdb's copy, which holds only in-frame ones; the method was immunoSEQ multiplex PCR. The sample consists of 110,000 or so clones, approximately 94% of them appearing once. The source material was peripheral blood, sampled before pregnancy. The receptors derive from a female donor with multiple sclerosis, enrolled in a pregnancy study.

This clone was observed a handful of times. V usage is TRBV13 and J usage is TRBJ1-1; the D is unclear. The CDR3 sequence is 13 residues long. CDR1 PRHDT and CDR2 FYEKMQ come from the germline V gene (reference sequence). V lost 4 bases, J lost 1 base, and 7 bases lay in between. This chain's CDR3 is CASSSRQNTEAFF. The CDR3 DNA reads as TGTGCCAGCAGCTCGAGACAGAACACTGAAGCTTTCTTT. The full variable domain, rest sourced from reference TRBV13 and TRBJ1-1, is AAGVIQSPRHLIKEKRETATLKCYPIPRHDTVYWYQQGPGQDPQFLISFYEKMQSDKGSIPDRFSAQQFSDYHSELNMSSLELGDSALYFCASSSRQNTEAFFGQGTRLTVV.

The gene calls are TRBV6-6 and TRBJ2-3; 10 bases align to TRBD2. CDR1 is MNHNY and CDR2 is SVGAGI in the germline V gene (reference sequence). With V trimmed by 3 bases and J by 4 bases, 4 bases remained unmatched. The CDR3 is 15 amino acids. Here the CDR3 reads CASSYSSGSPDTQYF. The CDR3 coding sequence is TGTGCCAGCAGTTATTCTAGCGGGAGCCCAGATACGCAGTATTTT.

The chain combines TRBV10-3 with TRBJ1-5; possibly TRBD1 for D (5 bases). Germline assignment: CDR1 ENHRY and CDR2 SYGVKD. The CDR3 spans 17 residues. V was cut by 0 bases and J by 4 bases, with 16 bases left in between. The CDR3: CAISESIPDRTNQPQHF. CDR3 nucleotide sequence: TGTGCCATCAGTGAGTCGATCCCAGATAGGACAAATCAGCCCCAGCATTTT.

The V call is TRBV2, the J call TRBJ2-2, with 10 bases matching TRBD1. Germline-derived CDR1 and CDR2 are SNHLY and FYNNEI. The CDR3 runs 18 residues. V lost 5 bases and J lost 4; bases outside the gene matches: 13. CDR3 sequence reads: CASSYGRVWTGGTGELFF. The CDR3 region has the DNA TGTGCCAGCAGTTACGGAAGAGTTTGGACAGGGGGCACCGGGGAGCTGTTTTTT.

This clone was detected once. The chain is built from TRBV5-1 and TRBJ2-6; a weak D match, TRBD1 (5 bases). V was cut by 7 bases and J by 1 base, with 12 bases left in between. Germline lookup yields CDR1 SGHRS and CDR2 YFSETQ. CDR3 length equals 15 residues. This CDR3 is CASCEGASGANVLTF. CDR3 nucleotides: TGCGCCAGCTGCGAAGGGGCTTCTGGGGCCAACGTCCTGACTTTC. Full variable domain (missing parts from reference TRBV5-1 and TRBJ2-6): KAGVTQTPRYLIKTRGQQVTLSCSPISGHRSVSWYQQTPGQGLQFLFEYFSETQRNKGNFPGRFSGRQFSNSRSEMNVSTLELGDSALYLCASCEGASGANVLTFGAGSRLTVL.

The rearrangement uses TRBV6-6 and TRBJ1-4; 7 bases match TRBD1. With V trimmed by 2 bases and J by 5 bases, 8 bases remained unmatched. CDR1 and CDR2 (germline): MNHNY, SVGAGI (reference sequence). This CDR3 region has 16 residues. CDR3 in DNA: TGTGCCAGCAGTTACCGAAAGACAGGGAAAAATGAAAAACTGTTTTTT. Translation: CASSYRKTGKNEKLFF.

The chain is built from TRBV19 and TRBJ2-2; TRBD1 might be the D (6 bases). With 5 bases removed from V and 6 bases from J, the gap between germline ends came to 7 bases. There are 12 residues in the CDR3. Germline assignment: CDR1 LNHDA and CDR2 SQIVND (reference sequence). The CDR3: CASSWGPGELFF. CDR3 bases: TGTGCCAGTAGTTGGGGGCCCGGGGAGCTGTTTTTT.

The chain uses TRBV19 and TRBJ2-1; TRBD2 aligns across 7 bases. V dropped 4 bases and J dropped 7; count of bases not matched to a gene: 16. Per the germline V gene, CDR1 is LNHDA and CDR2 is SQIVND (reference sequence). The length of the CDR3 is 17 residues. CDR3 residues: CASSRAALRGYWNEQFF. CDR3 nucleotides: TGTGCCAGTAGTAGGGCTGCCCTGCGGGGGTACTGGAATGAGCAGTTCTTC.

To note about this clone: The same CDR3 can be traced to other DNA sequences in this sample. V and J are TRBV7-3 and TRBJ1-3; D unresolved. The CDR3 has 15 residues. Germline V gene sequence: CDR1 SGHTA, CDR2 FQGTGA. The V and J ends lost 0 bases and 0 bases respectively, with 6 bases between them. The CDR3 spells CASSLTGSSGNTIYF. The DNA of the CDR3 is TGTGCCAGCAGCTTAACAGGGAGCTCTGGAAACACCATATATTTT.

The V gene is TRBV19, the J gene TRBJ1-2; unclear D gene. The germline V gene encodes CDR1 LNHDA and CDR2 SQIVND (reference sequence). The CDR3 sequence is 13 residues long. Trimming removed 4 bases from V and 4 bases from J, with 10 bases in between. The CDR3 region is CASSTRLSYGYTF. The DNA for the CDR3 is TGTGCCAGTAGTACCCGACTAAGCTATGGCTACACCTTC.

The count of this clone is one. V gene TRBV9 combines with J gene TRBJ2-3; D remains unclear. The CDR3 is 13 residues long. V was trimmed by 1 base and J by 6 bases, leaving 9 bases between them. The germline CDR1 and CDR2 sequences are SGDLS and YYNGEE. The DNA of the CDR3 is TGTGCCAGCAGCGTACTGCCTCGGGATACGCAGTATTTT. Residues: CASSVLPRDTQYF.

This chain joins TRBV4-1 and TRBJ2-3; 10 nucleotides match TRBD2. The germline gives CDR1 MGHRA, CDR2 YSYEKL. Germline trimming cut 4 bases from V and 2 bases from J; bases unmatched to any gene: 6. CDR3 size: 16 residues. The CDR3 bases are TGCGCCAGCAGCCCTGGACTAGCGGCATTCACAGATACGCAGTATTTT. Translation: CASSPGLAAFTDTQYF.

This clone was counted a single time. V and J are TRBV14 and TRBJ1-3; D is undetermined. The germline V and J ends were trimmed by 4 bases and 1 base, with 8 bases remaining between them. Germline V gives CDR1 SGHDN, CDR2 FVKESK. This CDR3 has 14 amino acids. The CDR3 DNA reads TGTGCCAGCAGCCTTACTGAATCTGGAAACACCATATATTTT. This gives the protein CASSLTESGNTIYF.

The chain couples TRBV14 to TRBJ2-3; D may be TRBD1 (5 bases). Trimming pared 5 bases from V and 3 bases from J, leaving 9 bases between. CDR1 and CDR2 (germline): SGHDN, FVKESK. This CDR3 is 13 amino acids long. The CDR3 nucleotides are TGTGCCAGCAGCAGCGCAGGGACAGATACGCAGTATTTT. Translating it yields CASSSAGTDTQYF.

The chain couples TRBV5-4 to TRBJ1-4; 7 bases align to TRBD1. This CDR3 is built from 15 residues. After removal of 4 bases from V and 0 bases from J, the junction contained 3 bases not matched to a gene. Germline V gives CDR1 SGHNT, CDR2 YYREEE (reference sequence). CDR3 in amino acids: CASSRDSTTNEKLFF. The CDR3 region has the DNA TGTGCCAGCAGCCGGGACAGTACAACTAATGAAAAACTGTTTTTT.

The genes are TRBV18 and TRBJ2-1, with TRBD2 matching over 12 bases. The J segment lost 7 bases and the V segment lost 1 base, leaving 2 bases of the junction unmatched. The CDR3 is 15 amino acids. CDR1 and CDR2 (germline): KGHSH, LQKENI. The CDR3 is CASSPLLAGGNEQFF. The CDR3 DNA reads TGTGCCAGCTCACCACTGCTAGCGGGAGGGAATGAGCAGTTCTTC.

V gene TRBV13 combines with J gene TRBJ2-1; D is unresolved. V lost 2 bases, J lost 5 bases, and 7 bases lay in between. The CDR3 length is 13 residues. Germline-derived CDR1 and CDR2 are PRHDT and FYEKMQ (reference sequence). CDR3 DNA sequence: TGTGCCAGCAGCTTACGCGGAGACAATGAGCAGTTCTTC. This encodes CASSLRGDNEQFF.

The CDR3 region has the DNA TGCGCCAGCAGCCTTACGGGGTCTGAAGCTTTCTTT. Amino acid sequence: CASSLTGSEAFF. V and J are TRBV5-1 and TRBJ1-1; D is uncertain. V shed 4 bases and J shed 6 bases, with 10 bases lying between them. The CDR3 consists of 12 residues. Per the germline V gene, CDR1 is SGHRS and CDR2 is YFSETQ.

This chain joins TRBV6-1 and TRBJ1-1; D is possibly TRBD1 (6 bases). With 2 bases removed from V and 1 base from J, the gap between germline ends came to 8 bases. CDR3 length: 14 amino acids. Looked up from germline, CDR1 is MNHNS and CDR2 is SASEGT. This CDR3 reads CASSEWTENTEAFF. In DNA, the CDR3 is TGTGCCAGCAGTGAATGGACAGAGAACACTGAAGCTTTCTTT.

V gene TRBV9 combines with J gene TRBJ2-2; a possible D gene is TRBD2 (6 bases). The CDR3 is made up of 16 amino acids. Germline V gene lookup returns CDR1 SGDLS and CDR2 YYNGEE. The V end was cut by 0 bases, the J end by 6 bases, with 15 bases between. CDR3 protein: CASSVVPAGKAGELFF. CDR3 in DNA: TGTGCCAGCAGCGTAGTCCCCGCGGGAAAGGCCGGGGAGCTGTTTTTT.

CDR3 amino acids: CASSRYSSGNTIYF. CDR3 DNA: TGTGCCAGCAGTAGATATAGCTCTGGAAACACCATATATTTT. V is TRBV6-5 and J is TRBJ1-3; D ambiguous. Germline CDR1 MNHEY, CDR2 SVGAGI. V shed 5 bases and J shed 0 bases, with 8 bases lying between them. CDR3 length: 14 amino acids.

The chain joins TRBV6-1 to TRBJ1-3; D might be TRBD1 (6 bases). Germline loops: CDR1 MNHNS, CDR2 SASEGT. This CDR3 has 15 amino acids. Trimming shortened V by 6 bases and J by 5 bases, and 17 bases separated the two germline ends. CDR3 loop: CASRGALTVRNTIYF. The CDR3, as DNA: TGTGCCAGCAGGGGGGCCCTGACAGTTAGAAACACCATATATTTT.

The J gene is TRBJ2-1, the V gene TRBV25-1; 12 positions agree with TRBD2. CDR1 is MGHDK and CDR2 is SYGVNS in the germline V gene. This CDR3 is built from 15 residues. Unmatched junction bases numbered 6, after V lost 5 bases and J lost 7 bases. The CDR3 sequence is CASSLAGGGGNEQFF. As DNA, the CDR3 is TGTGCCAGCAGTCTAGCGGGAGGGGGCGGGAATGAGCAGTTCTTC. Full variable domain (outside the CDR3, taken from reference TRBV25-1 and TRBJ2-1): EADIYQTPRYLVIGTGKKITLECSQTMGHDKMYWYQQDPGMELHLIHYSYGVNSTEKGDLSSESTVSRIRTEHFPLTLESARPSHTSQYLCASSLAGGGGNEQFFGPGTRLTVL.

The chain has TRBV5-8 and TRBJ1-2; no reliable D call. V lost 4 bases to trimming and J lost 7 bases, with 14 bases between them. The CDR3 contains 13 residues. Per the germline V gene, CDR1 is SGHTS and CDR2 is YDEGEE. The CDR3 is CASSRGGRRGYTF. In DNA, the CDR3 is TGTGCCAGCAGCCGGGGAGGGAGGCGTGGCTACACCTTC.

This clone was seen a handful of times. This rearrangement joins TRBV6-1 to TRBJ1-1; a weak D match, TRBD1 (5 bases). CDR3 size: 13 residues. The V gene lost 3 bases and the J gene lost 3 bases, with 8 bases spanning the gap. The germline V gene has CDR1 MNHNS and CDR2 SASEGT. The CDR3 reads CASSEEGDTEAFF. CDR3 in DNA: TGTGCCAGCAGTGAGGAAGGGGACACTGAAGCTTTCTTT.